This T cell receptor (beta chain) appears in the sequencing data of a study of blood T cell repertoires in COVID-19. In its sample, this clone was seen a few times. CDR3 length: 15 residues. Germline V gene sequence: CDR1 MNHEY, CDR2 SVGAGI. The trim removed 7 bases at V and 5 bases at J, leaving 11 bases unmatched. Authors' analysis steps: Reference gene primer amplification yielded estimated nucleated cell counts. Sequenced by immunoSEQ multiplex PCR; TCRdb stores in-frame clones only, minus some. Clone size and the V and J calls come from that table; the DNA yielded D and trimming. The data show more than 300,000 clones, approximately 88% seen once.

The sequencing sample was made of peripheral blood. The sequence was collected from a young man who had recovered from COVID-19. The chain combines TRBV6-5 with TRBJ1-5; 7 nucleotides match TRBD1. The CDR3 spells CASTWTGWTDQPQHF. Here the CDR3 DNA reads TGTGCCAGCACCTGGACAGGTTGGACTGATCAGCCCCAGCATTTT.